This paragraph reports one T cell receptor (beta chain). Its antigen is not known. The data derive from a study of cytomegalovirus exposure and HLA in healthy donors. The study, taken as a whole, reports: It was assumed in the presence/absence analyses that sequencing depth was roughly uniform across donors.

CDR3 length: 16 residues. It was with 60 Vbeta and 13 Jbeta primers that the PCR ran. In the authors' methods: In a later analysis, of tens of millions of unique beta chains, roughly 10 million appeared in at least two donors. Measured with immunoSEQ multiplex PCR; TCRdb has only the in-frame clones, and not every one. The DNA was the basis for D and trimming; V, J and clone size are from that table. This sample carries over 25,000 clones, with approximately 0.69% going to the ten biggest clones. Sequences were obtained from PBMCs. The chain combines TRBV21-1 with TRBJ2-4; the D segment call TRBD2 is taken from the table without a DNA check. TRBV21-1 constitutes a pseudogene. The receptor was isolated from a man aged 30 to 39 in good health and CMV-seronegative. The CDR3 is CASSNETINLENIQYF. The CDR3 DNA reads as TGTGCCAGCAGCAACGAAACCATTAATCTAGAAAACATTCAGTACTTC.